What follows describes a single T cell receptor (beta chain). Its specificity is unknown. This specimen belongs to a study of cytomegalovirus exposure and HLA in healthy donors. General observations from the study: Testing in vitro showed a few CMV-associated chains specific for CMV antigens.

The data were produced by immunoSEQ multiplex PCR, yet TCRdb's version contains in-frame clones alone and is incomplete. The table includes roughly 130,000 clones, roughly 81% detected once. V shed 1 base and J 7 bases; nucleotides not matched to a gene: 7. Germline V gene sequence: CDR1 MGHRA, CDR2 YSYEKL. This CDR3 has 16 amino acids. The material sequenced was PBMCs. The TCR originated in a woman in her twenties or thirties in good health and CMV-seronegative. This chain connects TRBV4-1 to TRBJ1-6, with 7 nucleotides matching TRBD1. The CDR3 region is CASSQVEGALNSPLHF. The CDR3 DNA reads as TGCGCCAGCAGCCAAGTAGAGGGGGCGCTGAATTCACCCCTCCACTTT.